These T cell receptor beta chains were read from a single sample in a study of human T cells and chemical hapten exposure. TCRdb redid the calling of the RACE reads with MiXCR, one entry per CDR3 protein. In the table there are 190,000 or so distinct CDR3 sequences, about 22% of which are singletons. The input for sequencing was whole blood, taken in connection with sensitization to the hapten diphenylcyclopropenone (DPC). Source of these receptors: a woman aged 40-49 years with alopecia areata. Some clones in this sample may be carry-over from other donors' samples. Both conserved end residues are part of each CDR3. Each record gives: D gene, V gene, J gene, clone size, CDR3 DNA, CDR3 protein. A D gene is named only where the DNA matches it firmly. Clone size appears in some rows only: once, few, many, or a class for an expanded clone.

>TRBD1|TRBV15|TRBJ1-4|NA
TGTGCCACCAGAGGCACTCGACAGGGGGGAGTAGAAAAACTGTTTTTT
CATRGTRQGGVEKLFF
>TRBD2|TRBV4-3|TRBJ2-1|few
TGCGCCAGCAGCCCCGGGACTAGCGGGAGGAGGGGTGAGCAGTTCTTC
CASSPGTSGRRGEQFF
>NA|TRBV20-1|TRBJ1-5|NA
TGCAGTGCTAGAGACCGAGCAGCGTACCGGGTGAGTCAGCCCCAGCATTTT
CSARDRAAYRVSQPQHF
>TRBD1|TRBV7-2|TRBJ1-4|NA
TGTGCCAGCAGCCCGATGACAGGGAAGAGAGAAAAACTGTTTTTT
CASSPMTGKREKLFF
>TRBD1|TRBV18|TRBJ2-6|NA
TGTGCCAGCTCACGGGACAGGGGGTCTGGGGCCAACGTCCTGACTTTC
CASSRDRGSGANVLTF
>NA|TRBV5-1|TRBJ2-6|NA
TGCGCCAGCAGCTTGGATTATAGGGGGGACATCTCTGGGGCCAACGTCCTGACTTTC
CASSLDYRGDISGANVLTF
>NA|TRBV29-1|TRBJ2-5|few
TGCAGCGTTGAAAGCCTCGGGACACTGTACCAAGAGACCCAGTACTTC
CSVESLGTLYQETQYF
>NA|TRBV6-5|TRBJ1-2|once
TGTGCCAGCAGTAGGGACGGCTATGGCTACACCTTC
CASSRDGYGYTF
>NA|TRBV7-2|TRBJ1-5|many
TGTGCCAGCAGCTCCAGACCGGGGGGAGATCAGCCCCAGCATTTT
CASSSRPGGDQPQHF
>NA|TRBV3-1|TRBJ1-6|NA
TGTGCCAGCAGCCAAGGGGGCGCGGGAAATTCACCCCTCCACTTT
CASSQGGAGNSPLHF
>TRBD2|TRBV11-3|TRBJ2-1|NA
TGTGCCAGCAGCTTAGATGCGGGGGGCGAAAATGAGCAGTTCTTC
CASSLDAGGENEQFF
>TRBD2|TRBV6-6|TRBJ2-1|NA
TGTGCCAGCAGTTACGATCGGCTAGCGGGAAATGAGCAGTTCTTC
CASSYDRLAGNEQFF
>TRBD2|TRBV11-2|TRBJ2-1|NA
TGTGCCAGCAGAGCCGCCAGCAGCCTCAGTGCCCCGGGACTAGGGGACAATGAGCAGTTCTTC
CASRAASSLSAPGLGDNEQFF
>NA|TRBV7-9|TRBJ2-1|few
TGTGCCAGCAGCACCCGTCGTGCGGCTAACTACAATGAGCAGTTCTTC
CASSTRRAANYNEQFF
>TRBD2|TRBV6-2/TRBV6-3|TRBJ2-1|NA
TGTGCCAGTACAGAGACTAGCCTGTCTGAGCAGTTCTTC
CASTETSLSEQFF
>NA|TRBV5-1|TRBJ2-1|many
TGCGCCAGCAGCTTGGCGGGAGAGGCGTACAATGAGCAGTTCTTC
CASSLAGEAYNEQFF
>NA|TRBV6-6|TRBJ2-1|NA
TGTGCCAGCACCTCGGACAGGGAGGGCAATGAGCAGTTCTTC
CASTSDREGNEQFF
>TRBD2|TRBV27|TRBJ2-3|few
TGTGCCAGCAGCGTGGTACTAGCGGGAGCGACGCAGTATTTT
CASSVVLAGATQYF